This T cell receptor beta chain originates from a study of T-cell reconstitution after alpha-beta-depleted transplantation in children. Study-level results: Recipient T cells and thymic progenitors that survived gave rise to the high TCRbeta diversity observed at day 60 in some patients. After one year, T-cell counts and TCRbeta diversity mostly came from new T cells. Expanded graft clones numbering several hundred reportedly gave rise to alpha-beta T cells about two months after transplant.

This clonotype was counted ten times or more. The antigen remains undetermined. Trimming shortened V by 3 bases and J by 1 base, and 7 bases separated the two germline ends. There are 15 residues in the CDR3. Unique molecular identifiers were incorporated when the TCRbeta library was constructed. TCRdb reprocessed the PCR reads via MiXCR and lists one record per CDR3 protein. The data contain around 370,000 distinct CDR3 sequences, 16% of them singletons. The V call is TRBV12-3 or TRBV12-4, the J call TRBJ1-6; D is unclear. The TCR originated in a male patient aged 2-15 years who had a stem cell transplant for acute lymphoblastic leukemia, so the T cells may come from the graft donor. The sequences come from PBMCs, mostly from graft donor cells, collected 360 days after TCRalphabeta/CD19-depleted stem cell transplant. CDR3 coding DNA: TGTGCCAGCAGTTTGAGTGATTCCTATAATTCACCCCTCCACTTT. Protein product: CASSLSDSYNSPLHF.